The present T cell receptor (beta chain) was sequenced within a study of blood T cells in healthy people across ages. Study observations and caveats: More naive CD4+ cells and higher diversity marked long-lived donors relative to aged donors.

Germline-derived CDR1 and CDR2 are MGHDK and SYGVNS. Trimming left V 3 bases short and J 7 bases short, with 16 bases between. The CDR3 contains 16 residues. As to this clonotype: Its antigen is currently unknown.

The authors ran a second PCR of 7 to 11 cycles using a sample-barcoded 5' primer and a J-beta primer mix. TCRdb independently ran MiXCR on the 5' RACE reads; one entry per CDR3 protein. There are roughly 2 million distinct CDR3 sequences in the sample; around 50% occur only once, and 2.1% lies in the top ten. The donors, all healthy, were Caucasians living in Russia, aged roughly 6 to 100. Sequencing was carried out using blood. This TCR derives from a woman aged 40 to 50 in good health. This chain links TRBV25-1 with TRBJ1-6; D perhaps matches TRBD1 (6 bases). The CDR3 nucleotides are TGTGCCAGCAGTGAGGGGGCAGGGGTATGGAATTCACCCCTCCACTTT. It is translated as CASSEGAGVWNSPLHF.